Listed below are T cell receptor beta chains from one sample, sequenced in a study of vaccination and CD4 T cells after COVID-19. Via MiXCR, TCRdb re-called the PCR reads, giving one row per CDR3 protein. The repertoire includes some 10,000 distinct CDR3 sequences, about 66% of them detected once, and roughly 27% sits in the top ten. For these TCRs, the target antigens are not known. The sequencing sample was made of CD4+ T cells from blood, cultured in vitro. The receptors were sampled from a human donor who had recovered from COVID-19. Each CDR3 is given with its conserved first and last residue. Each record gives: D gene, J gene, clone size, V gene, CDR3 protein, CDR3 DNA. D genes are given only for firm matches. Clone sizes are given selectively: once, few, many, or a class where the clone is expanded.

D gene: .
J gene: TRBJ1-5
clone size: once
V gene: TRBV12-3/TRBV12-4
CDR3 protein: CASGTGSTYSNQPQHF
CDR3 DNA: TGTGCCAGCGGAACGGGGAGCACCTATAGCAATCAGCCCCAGCATTTT

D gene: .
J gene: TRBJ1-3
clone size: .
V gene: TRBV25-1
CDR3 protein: CASTTGEVIGNTIYF
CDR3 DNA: TGTGCCAGCACCACGGGGGAGGTAATTGGAAACACCATATATTTT

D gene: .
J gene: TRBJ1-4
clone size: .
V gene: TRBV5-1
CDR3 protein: CASSLEPGSGEKLFF
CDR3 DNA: TGCGCCAGCAGCTTGGAGCCAGGGAGCGGCGAAAAACTGTTTTTT

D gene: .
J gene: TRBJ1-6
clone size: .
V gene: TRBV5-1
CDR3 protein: CASSLGLTGTKDSPLHF
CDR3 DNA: TGCGCCAGCAGCTTGGGTCTTACAGGGACGAAGGATTCACCCCTCCACTTT

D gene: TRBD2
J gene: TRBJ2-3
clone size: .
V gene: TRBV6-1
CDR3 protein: CASRLLGGGLDTQYF
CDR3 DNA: TGTGCCAGCAGACTGCTGGGGGGGGGACTAGATACGCAGTATTTT

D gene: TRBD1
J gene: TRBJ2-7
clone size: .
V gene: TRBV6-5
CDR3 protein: CASSYMGQGVHEQYF
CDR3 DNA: TGTGCCAGCAGTTACATGGGACAGGGGGTCCACGAGCAGTACTTC

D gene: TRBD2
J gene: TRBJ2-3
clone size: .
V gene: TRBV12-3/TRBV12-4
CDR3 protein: CASSFTSGTDTQYF
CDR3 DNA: TGTGCCAGCAGTTTTACTAGCGGCACAGATACGCAGTATTTT

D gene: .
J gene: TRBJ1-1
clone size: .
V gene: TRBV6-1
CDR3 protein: CASSEARGGAKGYTEAFF
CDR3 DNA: TGTGCCAGCAGTGAAGCGCGCGGGGGCGCGAAGGGGTACACTGAAGCTTTCTTT

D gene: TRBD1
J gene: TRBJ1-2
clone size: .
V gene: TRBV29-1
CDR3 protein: CSVGAGGVQGAYGYTF
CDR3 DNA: TGCAGCGTTGGCGCCGGTGGAGTTCAGGGGGCTTATGGCTACACCTTC

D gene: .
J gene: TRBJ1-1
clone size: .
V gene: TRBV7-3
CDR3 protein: CASSEGRNTEAFF
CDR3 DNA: TGTGCCAGCTCAGAGGGGAGGAACACTGAAGCTTTCTTT

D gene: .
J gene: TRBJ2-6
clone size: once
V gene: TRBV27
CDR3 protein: CASRPGPATGANVLTF
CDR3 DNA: TGTGCCAGCAGACCGGGCCCCGCGACTGGGGCCAACGTCCTGACTTTC

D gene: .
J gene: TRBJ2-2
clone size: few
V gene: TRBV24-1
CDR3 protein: CATSDSRDTAGELFF
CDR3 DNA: TGTGCCACCAGTGATTCCAGGGACACGGCCGGGGAGCTGTTTTTT

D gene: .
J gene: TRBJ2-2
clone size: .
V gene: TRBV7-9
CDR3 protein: CASTRAPARLNTGELFF
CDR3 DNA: TGTGCCAGCACCCGAGCCCCTGCCAGACTGAACACCGGGGAGCTGTTTTTT

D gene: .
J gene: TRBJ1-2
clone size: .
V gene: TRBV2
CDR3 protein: CASIPGPVGNYGYTF
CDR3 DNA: TGTGCCAGCATCCCTGGACCTGTCGGAAACTATGGCTACACCTTC

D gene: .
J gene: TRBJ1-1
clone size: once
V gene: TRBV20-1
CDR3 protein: CSASDTSNTEAFF
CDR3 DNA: TGCAGTGCTAGCGACACTTCGAACACTGAAGCTTTCTTT

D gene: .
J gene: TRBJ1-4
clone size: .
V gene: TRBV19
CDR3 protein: CASRGGGEKLFF
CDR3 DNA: TGTGCCAGTAGAGGGGGAGGTGAAAAACTGTTTTTT

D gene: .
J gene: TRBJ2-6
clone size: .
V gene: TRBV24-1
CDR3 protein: CATSDPAGSGANVLTF
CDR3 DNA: TGTGCCACCAGTGATCCTGCAGGCTCTGGGGCCAACGTCCTGACTTTC

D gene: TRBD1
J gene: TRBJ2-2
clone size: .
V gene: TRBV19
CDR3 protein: CASSPDRVGTGELFF
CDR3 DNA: TGTGCCAGTAGTCCGGACAGGGTCGGTACCGGGGAGCTGTTTTTT

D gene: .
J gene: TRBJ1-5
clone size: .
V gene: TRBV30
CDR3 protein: CAWSVAGAQPQHF
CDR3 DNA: TGTGCCTGGAGTGTAGCAGGGGCTCAGCCCCAGCATTTT

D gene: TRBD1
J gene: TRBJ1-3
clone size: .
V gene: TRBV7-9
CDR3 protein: CASSVGQGSGNTIYF
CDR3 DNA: TGTGCCAGCAGCGTGGGACAGGGGAGTGGAAACACCATATATTTT

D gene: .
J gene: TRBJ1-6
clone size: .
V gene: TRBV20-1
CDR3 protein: CSASDLSSYNSPLHF
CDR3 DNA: TGCAGTGCTAGCGACCTGAGCTCCTATAATTCACCCCTCCACTTT

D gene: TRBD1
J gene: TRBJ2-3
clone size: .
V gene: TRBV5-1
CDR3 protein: CASSLWTGVSDTQYF
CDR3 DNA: TGCGCCAGCAGCTTATGGACAGGGGTGTCAGATACGCAGTATTTT

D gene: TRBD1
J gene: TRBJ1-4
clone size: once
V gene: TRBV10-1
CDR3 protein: CASSPDRGEKLFF
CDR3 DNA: TGCGCCAGCAGCCCCGACAGGGGTGAAAAACTGTTTTTT

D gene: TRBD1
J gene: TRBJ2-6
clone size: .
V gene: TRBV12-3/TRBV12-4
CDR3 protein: CASSLYPGGRSGANVLTF
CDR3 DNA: TGTGCCAGCAGTTTATACCCAGGGGGCAGGAGTGGGGCCAACGTCCTGACTTTC

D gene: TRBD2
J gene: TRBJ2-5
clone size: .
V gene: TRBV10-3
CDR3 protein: CAIRNGERGDQETQYF
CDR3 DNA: TGTGCCATCCGGAACGGTGAGCGGGGGGACCAAGAGACCCAGTACTTC

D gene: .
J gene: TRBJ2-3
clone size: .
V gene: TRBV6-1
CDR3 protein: CASNSGGAGDTQYF
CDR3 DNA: TGTGCCAGCAACAGTGGAGGGGCTGGGGATACGCAGTATTTT

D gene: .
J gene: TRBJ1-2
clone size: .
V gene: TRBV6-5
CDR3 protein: CASSYRQRGASNYGYTF
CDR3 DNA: TGTGCCAGCAGTTACCGGCAACGGGGGGCCTCGAACTATGGCTACACCTTC

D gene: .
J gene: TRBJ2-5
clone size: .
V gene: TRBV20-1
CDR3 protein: CSARASQVETQYF
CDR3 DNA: TGCAGTGCTAGGGCGTCTCAGGTAGAGACCCAGTACTTC

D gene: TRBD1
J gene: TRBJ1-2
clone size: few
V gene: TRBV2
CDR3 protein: CASSEGQGAEGYTF
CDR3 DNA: TGTGCCAGCAGTGAAGGACAGGGGGCGGAGGGCTACACCTTC

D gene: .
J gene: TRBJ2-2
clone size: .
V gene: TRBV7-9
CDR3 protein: CASSPPLVGRNTGELFF
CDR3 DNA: TGTGCCAGCAGCCCACCGTTAGTTGGACGGAACACCGGGGAGCTGTTTTTT

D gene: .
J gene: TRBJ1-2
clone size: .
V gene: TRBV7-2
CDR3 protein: CASSLLPRDYGYTF
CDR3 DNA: TGTGCCAGCAGCCTTCTCCCACGAGACTATGGCTACACCTTC

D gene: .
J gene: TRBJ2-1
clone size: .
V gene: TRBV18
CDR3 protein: CASSPIRDSYNEQFF
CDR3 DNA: TGTGCCAGCTCACCAATCCGGGATTCCTACAATGAGCAGTTCTTC

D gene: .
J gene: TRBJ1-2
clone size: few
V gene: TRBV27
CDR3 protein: CASSLMGGSYYGYTF
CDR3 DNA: TGTGCCAGCAGTTTAATGGGGGGCTCGTACTATGGCTACACCTTC

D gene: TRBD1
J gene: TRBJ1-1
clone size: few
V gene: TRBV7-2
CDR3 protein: CASSLDRGAEAFF
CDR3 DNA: TGTGCCAGCAGCTTAGACAGGGGTGCTGAAGCTTTCTTT

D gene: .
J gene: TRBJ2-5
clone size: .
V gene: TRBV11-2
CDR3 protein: CASSFLQGSKWETQYF
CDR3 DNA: TGTGCCAGCAGCTTTCTCCAGGGATCTAAGTGGGAGACCCAGTACTTC

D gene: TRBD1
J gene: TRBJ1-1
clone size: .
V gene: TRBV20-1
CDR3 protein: CSASRQGNTEAFF
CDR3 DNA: TGCAGCGCGTCGAGACAGGGCAACACTGAAGCTTTCTTT

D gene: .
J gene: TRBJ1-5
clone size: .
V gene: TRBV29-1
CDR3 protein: CSVAGTDSNQPQHF
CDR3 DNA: TGCAGCGTCGCCGGGACGGATAGCAATCAGCCCCAGCATTTT

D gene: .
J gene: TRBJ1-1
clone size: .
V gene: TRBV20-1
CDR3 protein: CSARDQRGVNTEAFF
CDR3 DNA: TGCAGTGCTAGAGATCAGAGGGGGGTGAACACTGAAGCTTTCTTT

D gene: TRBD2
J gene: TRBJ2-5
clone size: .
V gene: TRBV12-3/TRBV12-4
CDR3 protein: CASSGLAGGRETQYF
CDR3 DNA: TGTGCCAGCAGCGGACTAGCGGGGGGCCGGGAGACCCAGTACTTC

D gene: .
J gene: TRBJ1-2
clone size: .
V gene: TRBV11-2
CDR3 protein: CASSSNAYGYTF
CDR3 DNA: TGTGCCAGCAGCTCCAATGCCTATGGCTACACCTTC

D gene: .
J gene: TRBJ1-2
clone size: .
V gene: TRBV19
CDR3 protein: CASSIGTFGGYTF
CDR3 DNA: TGTGCCAGTAGTATAGGTACCTTTGGAGGCTACACCTTC

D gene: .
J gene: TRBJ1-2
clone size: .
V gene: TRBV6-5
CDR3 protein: CASSYGLRAGGYTF
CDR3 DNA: TGTGCCAGCAGTTACGGTCTCAGGGCCGGGGGCTACACCTTC

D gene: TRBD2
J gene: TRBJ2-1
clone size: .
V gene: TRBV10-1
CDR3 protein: CASSGTSGVGNEQFF
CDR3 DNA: TGCGCCAGCAGTGGGACTAGCGGGGTTGGCAATGAGCAGTTCTTC

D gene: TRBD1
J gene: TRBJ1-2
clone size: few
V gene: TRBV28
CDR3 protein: CASSRTGSYGYTF
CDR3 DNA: TGTGCCAGCAGTCGGACAGGGTCCTATGGCTACACCTTC

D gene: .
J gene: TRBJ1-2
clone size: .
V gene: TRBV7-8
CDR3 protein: CASSFGRDYGYTF
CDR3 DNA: TGTGCCAGCAGCTTTGGCAGGGACTATGGCTACACCTTC

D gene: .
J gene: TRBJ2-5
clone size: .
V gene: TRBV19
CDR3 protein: CASSIPTGGRETQYF
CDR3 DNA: TGTGCCAGTAGTATACCAACGGGGGGCAGAGAGACCCAGTACTTC

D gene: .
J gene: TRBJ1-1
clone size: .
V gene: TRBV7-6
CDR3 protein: CASSLFLGTEAFF
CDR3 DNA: TGTGCCAGCAGCTTATTCCTAGGAACTGAAGCTTTCTTT

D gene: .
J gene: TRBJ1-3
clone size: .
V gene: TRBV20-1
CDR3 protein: CSATTGTSSGNTIYF
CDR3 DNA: TGCAGTGCTACGACAGGTACTTCCTCTGGAAACACCATATATTTT

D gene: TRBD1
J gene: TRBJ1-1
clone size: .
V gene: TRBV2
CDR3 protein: CASSGPRQGITMNTEAFF
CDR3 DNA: TGTGCCAGCAGTGGTCCCCGACAGGGAATCACTATGAACACTGAAGCTTTCTTT

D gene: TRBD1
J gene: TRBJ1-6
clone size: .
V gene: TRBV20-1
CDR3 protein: CSARDQGAVNSPLHF
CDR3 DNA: TGCAGTGCTAGAGACCAGGGGGCGGTGAATTCACCCCTCCACTTT

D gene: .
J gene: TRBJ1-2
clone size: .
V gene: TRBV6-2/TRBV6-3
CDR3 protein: CASFGPHSNYGYTF
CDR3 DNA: TGTGCCAGCTTCGGCCCCCATTCTAACTATGGCTACACCTTC

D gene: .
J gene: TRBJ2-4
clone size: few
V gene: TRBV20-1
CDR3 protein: CSAQRDTSLAKNIQYF
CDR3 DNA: TGCAGTGCTCAAAGGGACACTTCGTTAGCCAAAAACATTCAGTACTTC

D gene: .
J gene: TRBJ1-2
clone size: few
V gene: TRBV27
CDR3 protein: CASSLRGTPNYGYTF
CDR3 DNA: TGTGCCAGCAGCTTAAGGGGTACCCCTAACTATGGCTACACCTTC

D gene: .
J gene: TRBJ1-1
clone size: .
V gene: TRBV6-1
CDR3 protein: CASSPSYTGRNTEAFF
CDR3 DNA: TGTGCCAGCAGTCCGTCATATACAGGGCGGAACACTGAAGCTTTCTTT

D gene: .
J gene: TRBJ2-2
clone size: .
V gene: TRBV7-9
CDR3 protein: CASSLMANTGELFF
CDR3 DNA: TGTGCCAGCAGCTTAATGGCCAACACCGGGGAGCTGTTTTTT

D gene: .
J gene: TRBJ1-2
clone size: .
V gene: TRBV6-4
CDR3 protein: CASSDSGRGYGYTF
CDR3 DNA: TGTGCCAGCAGTGACTCGGGCAGGGGCTATGGCTACACCTTC

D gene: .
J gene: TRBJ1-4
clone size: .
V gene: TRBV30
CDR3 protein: CAWSDRDEYNEKLFF
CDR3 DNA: TGTGCCTGGAGCGACCGGGACGAATATAATGAAAAACTGTTTTTT

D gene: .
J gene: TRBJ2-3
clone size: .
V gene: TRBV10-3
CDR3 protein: CAISYKDTQYF
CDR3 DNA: TGTGCCATCAGCTACAAAGATACGCAGTATTTT

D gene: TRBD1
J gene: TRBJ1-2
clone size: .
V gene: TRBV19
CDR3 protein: CASIDGQGSGDGYTF
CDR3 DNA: TGTGCCAGTATAGACGGACAGGGGAGCGGGGATGGCTACACCTTC

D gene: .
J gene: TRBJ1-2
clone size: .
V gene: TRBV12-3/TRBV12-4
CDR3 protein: CASSSTPEIGYTF
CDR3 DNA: TGTGCCAGCAGTTCGACCCCAGAAATTGGCTACACCTTC